A selection of T cell receptor beta chains follows, all from one sample in a study of blood T cell repertoires in COVID-19. Libraries were prepared by immunoSEQ multiplex PCR; TCRdb keeps only in-frame clonotypes and omits some of them. The sample lists approximately 31,000 clones; less than 90% were seen once. The sequencing sample was made of peripheral blood. Every receptor here comes from an elderly woman with active or convalescent COVID-19. Both conserved end residues are part of each CDR3. D genes are given only for firm matches. Clone size is given for some rows only: seen once, a few or many times, or a class if the clone is expanded.

.	TRBV6-1	TRBD2	TRBJ2-2	CASSEASSGGNTGELFF	TGTGCCAGCAGTGAAGCGAGTAGCGGGGGTAACACCGGGGAGCTGTTTTTT
.	TRBV28	.	TRBJ1-2	CASSSQDSYGYTF	TGTGCCAGCAGTTCTCAGGATTCCTATGGCTACACCTTC
few	TRBV11-2	TRBD1	TRBJ2-7	CASMPGQGAYEQYF	TGTGCCAGTATGCCGGGACAGGGGGCCTACGAGCAGTACTTC
.	TRBV4-1	.	TRBJ2-7	CASSQARAGSYEQYF	TGCGCCAGCAGCCAAGCCAGGGCTGGGTCCTACGAGCAGTACTTC
.	TRBV19	TRBD1	TRBJ1-1	CASRGPTMNTEAFF	TGTGCGTCCAGGGGGCCCACCATGAACACTGAAGCTTTCTTT
.	TRBV6-2/TRBV6-3	TRBD2	TRBJ2-3	CASSWTSGGFTDTQYF	TGTGCCAGCAGCTGGACTAGCGGGGGGTTCACAGATACGCAGTATTTT
.	TRBV18	.	TRBJ1-2	CASSPGGGPNYGYTF	TGTGCCAGCTCACCGGGAGGAGGTCCTAACTATGGCTACACCTTC
.	TRBV10-3	.	TRBJ1-1	CAISGTAKNTEAFF	TGTGCCATCAGTGGGACAGCTAAGAACACTGAAGCTTTCTTT
once	TRBV5-1	.	TRBJ1-2	CASSGEGPRVYGYTF	TGCGCCAGCAGCGGAGAAGGCCCGAGAGTCTATGGCTACACCTTC
.	TRBV28	.	TRBJ1-5	CASLGRTNQPQHF	TGTGCCAGCCTGGGCCGGACAAATCAGCCCCAGCATTTT
.	TRBV7-8	.	TRBJ1-2	CASSLQGRTYGYTF	TGTGCCAGCAGCCTACAGGGTCGCACCTATGGCTACACCTTC
.	TRBV19	TRBD2	TRBJ2-5	CASSIRASGGRNQETQYF	TGTGCCAGTAGTATTAGGGCTAGCGGGGGCCGGAATCAAGAGACCCAGTACTTC
.	TRBV3-1/TRBV3-2	.	TRBJ2-7	CASSTRQAGDEQYF	TGTGCCAGCAGCACTCGACAGGCGGGCGACGAGCAGTACTTC
few	TRBV18	.	TRBJ1-1	CASSPFGGENTEAFF	TGTGCCAGCTCACCCTTTGGAGGGGAGAACACTGAAGCTTTCTTT
.	TRBV7-6	.	TRBJ2-6	CASSPIQPTGSGANVLTF	TGTGCCAGCAGCCCTATACAACCGACGGGCTCTGGGGCCAACGTCCTGACTTTC
.	TRBV18	.	TRBJ1-2	CASSPTGQIYGYTF	TGTGCCAGCTCACCCACGGGACAAATATATGGCTACACCTTC
.	TRBV4-1	.	TRBJ2-7	CASSQVMGPQEFSSFYEQYF	TGCGCCAGCAGCCAAGTAATGGGGCCGCAGGAGTTCAGTTCATTCTACGAGCAGTACTTC
.	TRBV27	.	TRBJ1-2	CASGYSGVYGYTF	TGTGCCAGTGGTTACTCAGGGGTATATGGCTACACCTTC
.	TRBV11-1	.	TRBJ1-1	CASSLDAGHVNTEAFF	TGTGCCAGCAGCTTAGATGCCGGACACGTGAACACTGAAGCTTTCTTT
.	TRBV5-1	.	TRBJ2-1	CASSLLDSGDEQFF	TGCGCCAGCAGCTTACTGGACTCAGGGGATGAGCAGTTCTTC
.	TRBV2	TRBD1	TRBJ1-1	CASSDRAGGDTEAFF	TGTGCCAGCAGTGACCGGGCAGGGGGTGACACTGAAGCTTTCTTT
.	TRBV5-8	.	TRBJ1-6	CASGPWAGNNSPLHF	TGTGCCAGCGGCCCGTGGGCAGGCAATAATTCACCCCTCCACTTT
.	TRBV5-4	.	TRBJ1-4	CASSLDRRNEKLFF	TGTGCCAGCAGCTTGGACAGGCGCAATGAAAAACTGTTTTTT
.	TRBV6-5	.	TRBJ1-2	CASSLYSNYGYTF	TGTGCCAGCAGTTTATACAGTAACTATGGCTACACCTTC